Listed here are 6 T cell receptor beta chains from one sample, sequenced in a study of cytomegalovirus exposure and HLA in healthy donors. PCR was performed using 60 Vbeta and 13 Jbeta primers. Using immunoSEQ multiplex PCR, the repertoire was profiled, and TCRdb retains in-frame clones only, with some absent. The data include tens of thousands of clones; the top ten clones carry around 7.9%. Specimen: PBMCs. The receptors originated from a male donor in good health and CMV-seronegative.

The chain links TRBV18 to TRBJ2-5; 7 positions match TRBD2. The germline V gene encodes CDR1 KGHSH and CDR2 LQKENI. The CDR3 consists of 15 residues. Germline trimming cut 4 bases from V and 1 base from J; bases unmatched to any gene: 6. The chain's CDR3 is CASSRYSGFQETQYF. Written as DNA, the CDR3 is TGTGCCAGCTCACGCTATAGCGGGTTCCAAGAGACCCAGTACTTC. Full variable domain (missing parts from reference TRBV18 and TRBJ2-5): NAGVMQNPRHLVRRRGQEARLRCSPMKGHSHVYWYRQLPEEGLKFMVYLQKENIIDESGMPKERFSAEFPKEGPSILRIQQVVRGDSAAYFCASSRYSGFQETQYFGPGTRLLVL.

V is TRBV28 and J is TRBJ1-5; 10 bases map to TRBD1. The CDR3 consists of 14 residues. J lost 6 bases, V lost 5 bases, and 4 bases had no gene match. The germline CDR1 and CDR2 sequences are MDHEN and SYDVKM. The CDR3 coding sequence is TGTGCCAGCAGTACGGACAGGGGGTTTCAGCCCCAGCATTTT. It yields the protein CASSTDRGFQPQHF.

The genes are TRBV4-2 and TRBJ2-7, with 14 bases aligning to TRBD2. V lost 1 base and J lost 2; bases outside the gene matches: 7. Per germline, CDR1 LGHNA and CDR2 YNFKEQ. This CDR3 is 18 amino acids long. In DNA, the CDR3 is TGTGCCAGCAGCCAAGGGGGACTAGCGGGAGTCCGGACCTACGAGCAGTACTTC. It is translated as CASSQGGLAGVRTYEQYF.

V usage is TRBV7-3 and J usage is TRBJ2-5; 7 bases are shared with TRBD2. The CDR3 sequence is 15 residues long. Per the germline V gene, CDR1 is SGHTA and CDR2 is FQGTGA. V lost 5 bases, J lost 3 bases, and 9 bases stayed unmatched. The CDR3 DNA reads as TGTGCCAGCAGCCAAGGATTGGGAGGGAAAGAGACCCAGTACTTC. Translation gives CASSQGLGGKETQYF.

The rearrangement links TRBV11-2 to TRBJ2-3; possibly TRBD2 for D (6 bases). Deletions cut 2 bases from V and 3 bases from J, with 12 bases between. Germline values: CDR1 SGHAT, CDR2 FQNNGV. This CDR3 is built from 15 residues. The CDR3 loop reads CASSLNGGMTDTQYF. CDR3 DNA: TGTGCCAGCAGCTTAAATGGCGGGATGACAGATACGCAGTATTTT.

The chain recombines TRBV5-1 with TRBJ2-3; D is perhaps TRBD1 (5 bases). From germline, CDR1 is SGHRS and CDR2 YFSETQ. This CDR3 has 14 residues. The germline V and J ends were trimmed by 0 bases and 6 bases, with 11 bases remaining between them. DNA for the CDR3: TGCGCCAGCAGCTTGGCCAGGGCTGACGATACGCAGTATTTT. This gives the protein CASSLARADDTQYF.